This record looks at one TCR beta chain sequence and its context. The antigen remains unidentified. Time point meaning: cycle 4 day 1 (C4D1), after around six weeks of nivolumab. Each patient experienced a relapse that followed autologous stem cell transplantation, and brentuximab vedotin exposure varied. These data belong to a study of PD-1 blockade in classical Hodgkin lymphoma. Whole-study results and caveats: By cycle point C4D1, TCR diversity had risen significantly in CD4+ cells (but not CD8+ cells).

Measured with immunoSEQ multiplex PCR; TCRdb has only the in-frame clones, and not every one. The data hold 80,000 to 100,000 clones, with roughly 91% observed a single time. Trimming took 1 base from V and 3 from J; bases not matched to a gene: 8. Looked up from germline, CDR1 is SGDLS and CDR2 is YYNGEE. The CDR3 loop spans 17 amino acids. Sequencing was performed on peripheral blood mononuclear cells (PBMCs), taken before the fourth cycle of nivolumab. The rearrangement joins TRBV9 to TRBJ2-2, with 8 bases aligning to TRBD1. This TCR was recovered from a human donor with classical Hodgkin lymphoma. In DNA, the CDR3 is TGTGCCAGCAGCGTAACTACCGGGACAGGATACACCGGGGAGCTGTTTTTT. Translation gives CASSVTTGTGYTGELFF.